Below are 9 T cell receptor beta chains sequenced from a single sample in a study of cytomegalovirus exposure and HLA in healthy donors (dated by TCRdb to between 2016 and 2019). The protocol used for the library was the immunoSEQ multiplex PCR assay. For the multiplex PCR, a mixture combining 60 forward primers for TCR Vbeta segments and 13 reverse primers for TCR Jbeta segments was used. In TCRdb, the immuneACCESS table is reduced to in-frame sequences with V and J assigned. These tables do not hold every clone; where another copy was compared, an unresolved V gene accounts for under half, and the others remain unexplained. This sample has over 100,000 clones in its table, and 70% of those were observed once. The ten largest clones take up approximately 9.4% of the sample. Source material: PBMCs. Receptors were obtained from a man aged 25-40 years in good health and CMV-seropositive.

This clone showed up just a few times. This chain joins TRBV11-2 and TRBJ2-7; TRBD2 aligns across 10 bases. Germline CDR1 SGHAT, CDR2 FQNNGV. V was clipped by 1 base and J by 0 bases; unmatched bases: 3. The CDR3 loop spans 16 amino acids. The CDR3 nucleotides read TGTGCCAGCAGCTTAGCTAGCGGGGGCCTCTCCTACGAGCAGTACTTC. Protein sequence: CASSLASGGLSYEQYF.

This clone appeared a single time. V is TRBV7-2 and J is TRBJ2-1; D perhaps matches TRBD1 (5 bases). This CDR3 region has 14 residues. Deletions cut 5 bases from V and 6 bases from J, with 14 bases between. Germline CDR1 SGHTA, CDR2 FQGNSA. The CDR3 loop is CASSPDVRANEQFF. CDR3 sequence (DNA): TGTGCCAGCAGCCCTGACGTCAGGGCCAATGAGCAGTTCTTC. Looking up the rest from reference TRBV7-2 and TRBJ2-1 gives the full variable domain: GAGVSQSPSNKVTEKGKDVELRCDPISGHTALYWYRQSLGQGLEFLIYFQGNSAPDKSGLPSDRFSAERTGGSVSTLTIQRTQQEDSAVYLCASSPDVRANEQFFGPGTRLTVL.

J is TRBJ2-7 and V is TRBV13; TRBD2 matches at 10 bases. Germline V gene lookup returns CDR1 PRHDT and CDR2 FYEKMQ (reference sequence). The CDR3 is 17 amino acids. V shed 3 bases, J shed 3 bases, and the junction held 11 bases outside the gene matches. In DNA, the CDR3 is TGTGCCAGCAGCTTTGAGCGGGGGGGGCTAAGGGGCTACGAGCAGTACTTC. Protein product: CASSFERGGLRGYEQYF.

As DNA, the CDR3 is TGCGCCAGCAGCCAAGATCAGGGACAGGGGTCGGGGACCCAGTACTTC. Translation: CASSQDQGQGSGTQYF. This chain connects TRBV4-1 to TRBJ2-5; TRBD1 agrees at 10 bases. The CDR3 contains 16 residues. Germline CDR1 and CDR2: MGHRA and YSYEKL. V shed 0 bases and J 7 bases; nucleotides not matched to a gene: 8.

There are a few counts of this clone. The rearrangement joins TRBV6-1 to TRBJ1-2; D ambiguous. This CDR3 is 13 amino acids long. Germline V gene sequence: CDR1 MNHNS, CDR2 SASEGT. V was cut by 7 bases and J by 0 bases, with 9 bases left in between. CDR3 sequence reads: CASTPGANYGYTF. The CDR3 region has the DNA TGTGCCAGCACCCCCGGGGCTAACTATGGCTACACCTTC.

This sequence joins TRBV19 and TRBJ2-3; 7 nucleotides align to TRBD1. This CDR3 is built from 18 residues. CDR1 LNHDA and CDR2 SQIVND come from the germline V gene (reference sequence). Germline trimming cut 4 bases from V and 4 bases from J; bases unmatched to any gene: 17. The CDR3 reads CASSTGQVTYLPADTQYF. The CDR3 region has the DNA TGTGCCAGTAGTACCGGACAGGTCACCTACCTCCCGGCAGATACGCAGTATTTT.

The rearrangement uses TRBV19 and TRBJ2-5; 8 bases fit TRBD1. V shed 1 base and J 2 bases; nucleotides not matched to a gene: 3. Per germline, CDR1 LNHDA and CDR2 SQIVND (reference sequence). The CDR3 length is 15 residues. CDR3 coding DNA: TGTGCCAGTAGTATAGGACAGGGGCGTCAAGAGACCCAGTACTTC. Amino acid sequence: CASSIGQGRQETQYF.

The V call is TRBV6-1, the J call TRBJ2-1, with 12 nucleotides matching TRBD2. Germline V gene sequence: CDR1 MNHNS, CDR2 SASEGT. This CDR3 is built from 16 residues. The trim removed 4 bases at V and 8 bases at J, leaving 9 bases unmatched. Here the CDR3 DNA reads TGTGCCAGCAGTGGGGGACTAGCGGGCCCGATCCATGAGCAGTTCTTC. It codes for CASSGGLAGPIHEQFF.

The chain is built from TRBV5-5 and TRBJ1-2; TRBD1 matches at 9 bases. The CDR3 is 16 residues long. V trimming: 4 bases; J trimming: 0 bases; junction bases outside the gene matches: 7. Germline CDR1 and CDR2: SGHKS and YYEKEE (reference sequence). The CDR3 protein is CASSVKTGGPNYGYTF. In DNA, the CDR3 is TGTGCCAGCAGCGTAAAGACAGGGGGACCTAACTATGGCTACACCTTC.